This T cell receptor beta chain was sequenced for a study of control samples from healthy donors and cancer patients. This clone has only a few counts. This table comes from immunoSEQ multiplex PCR, and its TCRdb copy is limited to in-frame clones, with some not included. The sample holds more than 85,000 clones, 92% seen once. V lost 4 bases and J 0 bases, leaving 7 bases between the germline ends. Germline V gene lookup returns CDR1 WNHNN and CDR2 SYGVQD (reference sequence). The CDR3 is made up of 13 amino acids. Sequenced material: blood. The receptor was derived from a woman younger than 35 in good health. The V and J genes are TRBV10-1 and TRBJ2-7; D is unresolved. CDR3 protein: CASSAADSYEQYF. In DNA form, the CDR3 reads TGCGCCAGCAGTGCGGCGGACTCCTACGAGCAGTACTTC.